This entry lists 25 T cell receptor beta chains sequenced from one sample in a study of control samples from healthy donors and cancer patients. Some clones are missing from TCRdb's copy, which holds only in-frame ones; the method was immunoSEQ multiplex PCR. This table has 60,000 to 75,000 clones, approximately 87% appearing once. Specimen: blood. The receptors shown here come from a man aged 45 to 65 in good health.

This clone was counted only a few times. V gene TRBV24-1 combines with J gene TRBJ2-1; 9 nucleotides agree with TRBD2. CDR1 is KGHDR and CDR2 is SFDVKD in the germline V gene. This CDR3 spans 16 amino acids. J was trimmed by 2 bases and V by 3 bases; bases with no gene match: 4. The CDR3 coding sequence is TGTGCCACCAGTGATCTAGCGGGGTCCACCTACAATGAGCAGTTCTTC. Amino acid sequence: CATSDLAGSTYNEQFF.

The CDR3 region is CASRSGTDGYTF. CDR3 DNA sequence: TGTGCCAGCAGATCCGGGACGGATGGCTACACCTTC. The chain carries TRBV7-9 and TRBJ1-2; possible D gene TRBD1, 5 bases. The length of the CDR3 is 12 residues. Germline CDR1 and CDR2: SEHNR and FQNEAQ (reference sequence). V lost 6 bases, J lost 6 bases, and 11 bases lay in between. Full variable domain (rest looked up from reference TRBV7-9 and TRBJ1-2): DTGVSQNPRHKITKRGQNVTFRCDPISEHNRLYWYRQTLGQGPEFLTYFQNEAQLEKSRLLSDRFSAERPKGSFSTLEIQRTEQGDSAMYLCASRSGTDGYTFGSGTRLTVV.

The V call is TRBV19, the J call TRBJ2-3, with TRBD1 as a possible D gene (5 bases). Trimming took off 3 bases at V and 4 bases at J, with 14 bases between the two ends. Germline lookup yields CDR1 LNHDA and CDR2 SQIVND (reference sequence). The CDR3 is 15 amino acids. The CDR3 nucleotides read TGTGCCAGTAGTATTCCAGGGCTAGAGCCAGATACGCAGTATTTT. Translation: CASSIPGLEPDTQYF.

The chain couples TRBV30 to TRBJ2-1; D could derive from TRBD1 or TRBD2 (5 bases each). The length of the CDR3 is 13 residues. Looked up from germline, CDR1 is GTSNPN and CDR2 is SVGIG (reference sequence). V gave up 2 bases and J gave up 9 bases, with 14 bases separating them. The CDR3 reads CAWSYGAGGEQFF. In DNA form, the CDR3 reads TGTGCCTGGAGTTACGGGGCTGGGGGTGAGCAGTTCTTC.

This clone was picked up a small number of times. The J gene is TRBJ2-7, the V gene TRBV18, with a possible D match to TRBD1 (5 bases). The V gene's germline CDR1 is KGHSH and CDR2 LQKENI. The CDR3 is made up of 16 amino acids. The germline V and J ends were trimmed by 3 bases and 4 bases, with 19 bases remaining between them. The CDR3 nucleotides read TGTGCCAGCTCACCCACCGGACACCGAAAGTCGTACGAGCAGTACTTC. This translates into CASSPTGHRKSYEQYF.

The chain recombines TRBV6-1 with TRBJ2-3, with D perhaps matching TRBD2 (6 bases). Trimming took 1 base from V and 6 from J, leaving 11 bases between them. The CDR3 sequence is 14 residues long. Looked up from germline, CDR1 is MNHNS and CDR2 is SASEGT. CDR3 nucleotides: TGTGCCAGCAGTGAAGGGCGGGGCAGGGATACGCAGTATTTT. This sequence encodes CASSEGRGRDTQYF.

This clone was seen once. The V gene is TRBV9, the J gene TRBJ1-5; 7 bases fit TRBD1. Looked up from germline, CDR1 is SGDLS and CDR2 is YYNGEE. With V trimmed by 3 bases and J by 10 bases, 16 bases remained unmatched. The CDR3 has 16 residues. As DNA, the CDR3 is TGTGCCAGCAGCGCACGGGACAGTGTGGCGGGATTACCCCAGCATTTT. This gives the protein CASSARDSVAGLPQHF.

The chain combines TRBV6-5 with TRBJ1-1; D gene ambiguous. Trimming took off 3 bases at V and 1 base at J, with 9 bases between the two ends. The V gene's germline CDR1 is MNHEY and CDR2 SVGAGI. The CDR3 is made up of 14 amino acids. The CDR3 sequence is CASSYYTENTEAFF. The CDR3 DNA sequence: TGTGCCAGCAGTTATTATACAGAGAACACTGAAGCTTTCTTT.

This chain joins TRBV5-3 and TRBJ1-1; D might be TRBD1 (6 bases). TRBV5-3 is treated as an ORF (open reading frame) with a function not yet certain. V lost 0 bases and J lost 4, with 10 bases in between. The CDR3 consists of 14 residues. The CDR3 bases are TGTGCCAGAAGCTTGGGGGGGCGGGTCACTGAAGCTTTCTTT. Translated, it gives CARSLGGRVTEAFF.

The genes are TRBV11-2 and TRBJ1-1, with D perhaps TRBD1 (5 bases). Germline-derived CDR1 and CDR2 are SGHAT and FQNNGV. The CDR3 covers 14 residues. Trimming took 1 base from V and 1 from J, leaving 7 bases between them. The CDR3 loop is CASSLGQGNTEAFF. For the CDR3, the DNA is TGTGCCAGCAGCTTAGGCCAGGGGAACACTGAAGCTTTCTTT. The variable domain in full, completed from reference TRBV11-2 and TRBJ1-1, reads EAGVAQSPRYKIIEKRQSVAFWCNPISGHATLYWYQQILGQGPKLLIQFQNNGVVDDSQLPKDRFSAERLKGVDSTLKIQPAKLEDSAVYLCASSLGQGNTEAFFGQGTRLTVV.

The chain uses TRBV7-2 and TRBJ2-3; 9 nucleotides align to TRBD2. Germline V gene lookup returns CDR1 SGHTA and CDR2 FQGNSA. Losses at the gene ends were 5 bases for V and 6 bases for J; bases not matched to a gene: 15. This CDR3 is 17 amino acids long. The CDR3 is CASSQNGAGGPKDTQYF. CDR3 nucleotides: TGTGCCAGCAGCCAAAATGGAGCGGGGGGCCCTAAGGATACGCAGTATTTT.

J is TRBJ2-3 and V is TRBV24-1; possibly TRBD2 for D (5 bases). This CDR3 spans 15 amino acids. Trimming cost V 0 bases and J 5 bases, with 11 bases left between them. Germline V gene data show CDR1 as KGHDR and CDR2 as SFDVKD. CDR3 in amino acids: CATSDLRGSGDTQYF. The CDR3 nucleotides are TGTGCCACCAGTGATTTGCGAGGCAGCGGAGATACGCAGTATTTT.

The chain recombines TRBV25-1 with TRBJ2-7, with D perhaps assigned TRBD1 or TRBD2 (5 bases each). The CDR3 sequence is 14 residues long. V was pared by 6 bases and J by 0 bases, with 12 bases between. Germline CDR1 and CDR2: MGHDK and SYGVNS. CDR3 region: CASRGTQSSYEQYF. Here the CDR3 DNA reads TGTGCCAGCAGAGGGACGCAGAGCTCCTACGAGCAGTACTTC.

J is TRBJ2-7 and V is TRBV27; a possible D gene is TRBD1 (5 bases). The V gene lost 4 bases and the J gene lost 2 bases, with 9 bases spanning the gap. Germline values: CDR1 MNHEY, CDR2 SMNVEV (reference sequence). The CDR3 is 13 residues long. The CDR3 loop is CASSSDITYEQYF. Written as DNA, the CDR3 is TGTGCCAGCAGTTCGGACATTACCTACGAGCAGTACTTC.

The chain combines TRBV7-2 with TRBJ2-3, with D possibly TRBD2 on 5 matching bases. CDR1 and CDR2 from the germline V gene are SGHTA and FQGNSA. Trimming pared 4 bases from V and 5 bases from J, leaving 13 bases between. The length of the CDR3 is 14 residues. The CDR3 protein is CASSSGVVGDTQYF. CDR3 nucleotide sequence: TGTGCCAGCAGCTCCGGGGTTGTGGGAGATACGCAGTATTTT. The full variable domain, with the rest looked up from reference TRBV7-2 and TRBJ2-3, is GAGVSQSPSNKVTEKGKDVELRCDPISGHTALYWYRQSLGQGLEFLIYFQGNSAPDKSGLPSDRFSAERTGGSVSTLTIQRTQQEDSAVYLCASSSGVVGDTQYFGPGTRLTVL.

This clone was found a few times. The CDR3 sequence: CASSHRYNEQFF. CDR3 nucleotides: TGTGCCAGCAGCCACCGATACAATGAGCAGTTCTTC. This chain connects TRBV7-2 to TRBJ2-1; no clear D gene. The CDR3 consists of 12 residues. The ends were cut back, 5 bases at V and 4 bases at J, with 6 bases in the middle. Germline V gene lookup returns CDR1 SGHTA and CDR2 FQGNSA.

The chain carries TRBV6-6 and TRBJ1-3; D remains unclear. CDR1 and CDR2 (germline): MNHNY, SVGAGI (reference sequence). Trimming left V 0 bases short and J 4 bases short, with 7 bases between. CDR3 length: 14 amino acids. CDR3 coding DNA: TGTGCCAGCAGTTACTCGACGGGAGGAAACACCATATATTTT. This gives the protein CASSYSTGGNTIYF.

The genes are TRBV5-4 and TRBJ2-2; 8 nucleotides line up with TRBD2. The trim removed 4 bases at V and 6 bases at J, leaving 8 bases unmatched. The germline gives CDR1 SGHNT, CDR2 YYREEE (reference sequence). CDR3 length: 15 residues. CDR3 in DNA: TGTGCCAGCAGCCTCCGGACTAGCCGGGCCGGGGAGCTGTTTTTT. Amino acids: CASSLRTSRAGELFF.

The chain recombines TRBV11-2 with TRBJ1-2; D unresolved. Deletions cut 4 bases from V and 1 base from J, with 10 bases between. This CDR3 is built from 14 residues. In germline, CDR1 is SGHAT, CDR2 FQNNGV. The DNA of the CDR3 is TGTGCCAGCAGCTCATTGGCCTATAACTATGGCTACACCTTC. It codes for CASSSLAYNYGYTF.

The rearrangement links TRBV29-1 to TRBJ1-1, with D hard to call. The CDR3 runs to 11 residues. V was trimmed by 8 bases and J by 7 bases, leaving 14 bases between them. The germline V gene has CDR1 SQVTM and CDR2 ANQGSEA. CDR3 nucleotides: TGCAGCTCCCTCGCCGGTAGTGAAGCTTTCTTT. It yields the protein CSSLAGSEAFF.

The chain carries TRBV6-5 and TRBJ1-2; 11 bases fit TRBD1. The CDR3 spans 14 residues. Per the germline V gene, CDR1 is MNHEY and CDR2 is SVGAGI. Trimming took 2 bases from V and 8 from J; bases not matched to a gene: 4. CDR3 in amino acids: CASSYARTGGGYTF. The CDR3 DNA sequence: TGTGCCAGCAGTTACGCCAGGACAGGGGGCGGCTACACCTTC.

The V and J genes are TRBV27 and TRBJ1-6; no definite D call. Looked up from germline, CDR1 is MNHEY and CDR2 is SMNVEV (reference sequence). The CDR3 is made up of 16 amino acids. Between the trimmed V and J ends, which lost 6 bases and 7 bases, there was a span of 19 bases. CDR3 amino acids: CASSTYRTSHNSPLHF. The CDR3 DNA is TGTGCCAGCAGCACATATCGGACCAGTCACAATTCACCCCTCCACTTT.

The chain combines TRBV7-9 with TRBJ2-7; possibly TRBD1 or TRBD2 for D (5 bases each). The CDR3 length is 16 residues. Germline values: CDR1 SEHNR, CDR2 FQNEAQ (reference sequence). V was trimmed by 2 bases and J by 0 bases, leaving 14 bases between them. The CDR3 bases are TGTGCCAGCAGCTTACAGAGTTTCGGGACCTCCTACGAGCAGTACTTC. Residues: CASSLQSFGTSYEQYF.

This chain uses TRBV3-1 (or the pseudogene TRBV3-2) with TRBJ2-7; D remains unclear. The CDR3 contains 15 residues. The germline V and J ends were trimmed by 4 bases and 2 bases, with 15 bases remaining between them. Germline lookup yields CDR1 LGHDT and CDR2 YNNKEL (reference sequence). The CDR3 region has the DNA TGTGCCAGCAGCCCACTTGGTGTCACCACCTACGAGCAGTACTTC. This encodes CASSPLGVTTYEQYF.

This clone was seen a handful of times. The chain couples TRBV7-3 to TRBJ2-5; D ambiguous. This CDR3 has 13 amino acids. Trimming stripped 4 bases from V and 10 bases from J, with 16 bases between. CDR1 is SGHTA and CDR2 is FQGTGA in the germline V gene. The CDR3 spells CASSSLPELDQYF. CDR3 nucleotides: TGTGCCAGCAGCTCTCTCCCGGAGCTCGACCAGTACTTC.